The clone carrying this T cell receptor beta chain was observed a few times. Its antigen is not identified. A single record per CDR3 protein comes from TCRdb applying MiXCR to the 5' RACE reads. The sample consists of some 290,000 distinct CDR3 sequences, about 17% of them appearing once. The record originates from a study of T-cell memory formation after mild COVID-19. Study overall: Largely donor-specific TCR clusters were found.

The study, taken as a whole, reports: Among contracting clones, CD4+ were mainly CM/EM and CD8+ enriched in EMRA.

From germline, CDR1 is SGHTA and CDR2 FQGNSA. Trimming took 1 base from V and 2 from J, leaving 12 bases between them. CDR3 length equals 15 residues. The source is a man aged 18 to 29 who had mild COVID-19 (a few samples of this study predate the infection). Cell type and time point are not known. The genes are TRBV7-2 and TRBJ2-7; D call uncertain. The specimen sequenced was PBMCs or a T cell subset sorted from them (not recorded which). CDR3: CASSLGLGSAYEQYF. Written as DNA, the CDR3 is TGTGCCAGCAGCTTAGGTCTCGGCAGTGCCTACGAGCAGTACTTC.